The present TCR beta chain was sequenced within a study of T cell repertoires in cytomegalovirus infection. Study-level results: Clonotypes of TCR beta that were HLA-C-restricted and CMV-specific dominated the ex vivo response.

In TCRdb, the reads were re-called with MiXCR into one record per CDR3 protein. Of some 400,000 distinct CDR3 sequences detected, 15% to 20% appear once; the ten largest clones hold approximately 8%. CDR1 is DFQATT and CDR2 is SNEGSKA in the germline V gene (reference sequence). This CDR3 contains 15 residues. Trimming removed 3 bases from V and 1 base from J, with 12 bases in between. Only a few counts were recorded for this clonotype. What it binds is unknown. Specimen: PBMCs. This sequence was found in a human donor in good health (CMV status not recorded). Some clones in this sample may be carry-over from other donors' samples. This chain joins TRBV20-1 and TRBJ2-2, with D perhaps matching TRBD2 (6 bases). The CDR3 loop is CSASIAGRNTGELFF. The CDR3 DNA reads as TGCAGTGCTAGTATCGCGGGGAGGAACACCGGGGAGCTGTTTTTT.